This T cell receptor beta chain was obtained from a study of breast tumors, draining lymph nodes, adjacent tissues. Germline CDR1 is KGHSH and CDR2 is LQKENI. The CDR3 consists of 15 residues. This clonotype was recorded only once. Its specificity is unknown. Its ends do not fully match the called genes, so a read error is possible. Via MiXCR, TCRdb re-called the multiplex PCR reads, giving one row per CDR3 protein. This sample carries some 47,000 distinct CDR3 sequences, under 55% of them seen once, and the ten largest clones take 10% to 13%. Study-wide points: Luminal-like breast cancer showed significantly higher tumor–nontumor repertoire similarity than basal-like. Tumors had less TCR diversity than lymph nodes, more than nontumor tissue. Findings are consistent with lymph node origin and intratumoral expansion of most tumor T cells.

This sequence joins TRBV18 and TRBJ2-5; D is perhaps TRBD1 (5 bases). The receptor's source is a female donor with breast cancer. Some clones in this sample may be carry-over from other donors' samples. The sequencing input was breast tumor tissue. The CDR3 sequence: CASSPDRQRQEAQYF. CDR3 bases: TGTGCCAGCTCACCAGATCGACAGCGCCAAGAGGCCCAGTACTTC.